This T cell receptor beta chain appears in the sequencing data of a study of blood T cell repertoires in COVID-19 (dated by TCRdb to between 2020 and 2021). For the wider study: The collaborator samples originated in the United States, Italy and Spain and spanned the acute and convalescent phases of COVID-19. Deeply sampled blood TCRbeta repertoires from subjects exposed to, actively infected with, or recovered from COVID-19 were included in the dataset. Where available, HLA class I and class II types were taken from metadata supplied by the sample provider and were not determined by assay-based typing. A de-identified subject ID, COVID-19 status, age in years and sex were almost always included in the sample metadata. The prospective study material was composed of cDNA or gDNA derived from T cells, B-cell-depleted T cells, or PBMCs. A freely available public database, intended as a resource for researchers studying the immune response to SARS-CoV-2, is where the repertoires were released. Samples were obtained from the ongoing ImmuneRACE study (first 160 participants) and from some 1,200 subjects provided by 6 global collaborators.

Whole blood was collected in K2EDTA tubes by collaborating institutions according to the institutions' own protocols. For TCRbeta analysis, collaborators shipped samples in one of three forms: frozen whole blood, isolated PBMCs, or DNA extracted from either of those sample types. The immunoSEQ Assay, a bias-controlled multiplex PCR, was used to amplify TCRbeta CDR3 regions from genomic DNA. Regarding the original processing steps: The number of nucleated cells in each sample was estimated from the amplification of reference gene primers within the assay. Sequence reads were collapsed and filtered to measure the absolute abundance of every unique TCRbeta CDR3 rearrangement. Productive Simpson clonality was computed per sample as the square root of Simpson's diversity index over productive rearrangements. In TCRdb, the immuneACCESS table is reduced to in-frame sequences with V and J assigned. These tables do not hold every clone; where another copy was compared, an unresolved V gene accounts for under half, and the others remain unexplained. The V and J calls and clone size are taken from that table; D and trimming were inferred from the DNA. This sample gives approximately 16,000 clones in total; around 77% of them show up just once. About 14% of the sample belongs to the ten largest clones.

A remark on this clone: The antigen it binds to is not known. Base qualities are not recorded, but no much larger clone differs from it by a single base.

What the work shows at the level of the full study, not this receptor alone: The quantity of clinical and demographic metadata differed by source and by participant and was supplied without curation.

CDR1 is given as MNHEY and CDR2 as SVGAGI, both from the germline V gene. The CDR3 sequence holds 15 residues, the cysteine and phenylalanine included. Only the CDR3 DNA stays, 45 bases, in frame from base 1. V has 6 bases trimmed and J has 7 bases trimmed; junction bases matching no gene number 7. The sequence came from a human donor in a cohort sampled during active COVID-19. The sequence links TRBV6-5 to TRBJ1-6; 9 middle bases align to TRBD1. The source material was peripheral blood. The DNA sequence reads TGTGCCAGCAGCCCCGAGACAGGGGGAAATTCACCCCTCCACTTT. Translated, this gives CASSPETGGNSPLHF.